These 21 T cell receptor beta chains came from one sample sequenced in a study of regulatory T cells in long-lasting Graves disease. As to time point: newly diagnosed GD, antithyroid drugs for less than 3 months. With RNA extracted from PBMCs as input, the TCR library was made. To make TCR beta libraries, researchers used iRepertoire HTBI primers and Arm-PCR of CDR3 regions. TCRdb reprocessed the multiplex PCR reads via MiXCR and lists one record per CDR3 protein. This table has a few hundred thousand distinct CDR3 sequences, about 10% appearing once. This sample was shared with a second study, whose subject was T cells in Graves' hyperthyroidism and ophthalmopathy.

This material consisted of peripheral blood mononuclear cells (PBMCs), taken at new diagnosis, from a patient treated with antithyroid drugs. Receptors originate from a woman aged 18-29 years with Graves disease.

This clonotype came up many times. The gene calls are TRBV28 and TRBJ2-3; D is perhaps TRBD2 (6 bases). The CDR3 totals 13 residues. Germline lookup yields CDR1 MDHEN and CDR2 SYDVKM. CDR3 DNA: TGTGCTTCAGGCGGGGCTAGCACAGATACGCAGTATTTT. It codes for CASGGASTDTQYF.

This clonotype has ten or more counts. In DNA form, the CDR3 reads TGTGCCAGCAGCTTAGGGGGGAGCACGAACACTGAAGCTTTCTTT. Encoded protein: CASSLGGSTNTEAFF. The chain has TRBV7-9 and TRBJ1-1, with D tentatively TRBD1 (5 bases). Germline V gene lookup returns CDR1 SEHNR and CDR2 FQNEAQ (reference sequence). This CDR3 has 15 amino acids. The V and J ends lost 1 base and 1 base respectively, with 10 bases between them.

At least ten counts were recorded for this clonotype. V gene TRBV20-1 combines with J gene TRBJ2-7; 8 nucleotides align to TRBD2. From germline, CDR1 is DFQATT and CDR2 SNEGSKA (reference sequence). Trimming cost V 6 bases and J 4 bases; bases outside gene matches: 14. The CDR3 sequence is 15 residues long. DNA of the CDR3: TGCAGTGCCTCAGAAAGCGGGAGCCTCGGATACGAGCAGTACTTC. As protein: CSASESGSLGYEQYF.

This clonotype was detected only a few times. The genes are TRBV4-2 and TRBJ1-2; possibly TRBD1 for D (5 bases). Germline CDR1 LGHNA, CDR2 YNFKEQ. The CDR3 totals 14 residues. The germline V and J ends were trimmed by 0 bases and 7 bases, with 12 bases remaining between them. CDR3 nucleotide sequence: TGTGCCAGCAGCCAAGATACCGGGGGAGCTGGCTACACCTTC. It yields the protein CASSQDTGGAGYTF.

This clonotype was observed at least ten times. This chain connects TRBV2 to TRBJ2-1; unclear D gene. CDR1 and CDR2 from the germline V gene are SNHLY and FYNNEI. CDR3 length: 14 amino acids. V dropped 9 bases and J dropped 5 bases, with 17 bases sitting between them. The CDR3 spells CARSQVWRNNEQFF. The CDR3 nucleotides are TGTGCCAGGTCTCAGGTTTGGAGAAACAATGAGCAGTTCTTC. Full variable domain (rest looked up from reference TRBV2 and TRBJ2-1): EPEVTQTPSHQVTQMGQEVILRCVPISNHLYFYWYRQILGQKVEFLVSFYNNEISEKSEIFDDQFSVERPDGSNFTLKIRSTKLEDSAMYFCARSQVWRNNEQFFGPGTRLTVL.

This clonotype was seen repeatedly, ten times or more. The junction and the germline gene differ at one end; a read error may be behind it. The CDR3 DNA reads TGTGCCAGCGGTTTAAGTCCGCACTTCGCGCCCCAGCATTTT. Protein sequence: CASGLSPHFAPQHF. This chain joins TRBV28 and TRBJ1-5; no clear D. Looked up from germline, CDR1 is MDHEN and CDR2 is SYDVKM. This CDR3 is built from 14 residues.

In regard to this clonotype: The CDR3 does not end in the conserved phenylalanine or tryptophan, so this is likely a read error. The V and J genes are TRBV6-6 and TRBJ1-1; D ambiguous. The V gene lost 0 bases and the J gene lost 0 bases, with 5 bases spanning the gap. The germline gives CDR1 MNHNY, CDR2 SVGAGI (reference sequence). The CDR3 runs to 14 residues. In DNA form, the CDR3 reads TGTGCCAGCAGTTACTCGGGCGTGAACACTGAAGCTTTCCTT. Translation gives CASSYSGVNTEAFL.

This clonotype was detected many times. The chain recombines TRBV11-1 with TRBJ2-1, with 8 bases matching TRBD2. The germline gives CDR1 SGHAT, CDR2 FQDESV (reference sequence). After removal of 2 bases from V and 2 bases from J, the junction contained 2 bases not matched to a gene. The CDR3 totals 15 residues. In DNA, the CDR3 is TGTGCCAGCAGCTTACGCGGGAGGCCCTACAATGAGCAGTTCTTC. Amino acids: CASSLRGRPYNEQFF.

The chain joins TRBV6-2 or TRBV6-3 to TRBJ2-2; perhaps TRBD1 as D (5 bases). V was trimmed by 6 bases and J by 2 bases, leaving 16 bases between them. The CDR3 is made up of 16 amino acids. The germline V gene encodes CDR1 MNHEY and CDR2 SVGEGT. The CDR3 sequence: CASSSPEQVNTGELFF. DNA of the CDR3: TGTGCCAGCAGCTCTCCAGAACAGGTTAACACCGGGGAGCTGTTTTTT.

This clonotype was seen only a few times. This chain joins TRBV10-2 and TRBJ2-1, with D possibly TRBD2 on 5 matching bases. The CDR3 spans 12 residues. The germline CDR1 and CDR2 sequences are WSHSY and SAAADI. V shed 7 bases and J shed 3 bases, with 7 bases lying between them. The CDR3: CASTGSYNEQFF. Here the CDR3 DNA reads TGCGCCAGCACGGGGAGCTACAATGAGCAGTTCTTC.

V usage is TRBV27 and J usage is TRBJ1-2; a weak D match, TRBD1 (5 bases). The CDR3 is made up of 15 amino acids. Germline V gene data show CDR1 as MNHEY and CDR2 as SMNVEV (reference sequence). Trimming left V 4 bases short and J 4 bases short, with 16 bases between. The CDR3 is CASSSRGRLGYGYTF. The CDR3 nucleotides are TGTGCCAGCAGTTCCCGGGGCAGGTTAGGCTATGGCTACACCTTC.

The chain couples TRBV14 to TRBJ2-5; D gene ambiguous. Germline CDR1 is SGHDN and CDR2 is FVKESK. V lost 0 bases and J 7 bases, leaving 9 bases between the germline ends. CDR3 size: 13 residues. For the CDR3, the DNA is TGTGCCAGCAGCCAAGATCCCTTGGGGACCCAGTACTTC. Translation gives CASSQDPLGTQYF.

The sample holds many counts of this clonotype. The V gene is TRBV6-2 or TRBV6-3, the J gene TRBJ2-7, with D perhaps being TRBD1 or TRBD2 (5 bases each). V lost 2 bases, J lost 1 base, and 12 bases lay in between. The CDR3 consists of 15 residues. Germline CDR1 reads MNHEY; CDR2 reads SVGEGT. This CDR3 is CASSYEGLRSYEQYV. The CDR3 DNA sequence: TGTGCCAGCAGTTACGAGGGGCTGAGATCCTACGAGCAGTACGTC.

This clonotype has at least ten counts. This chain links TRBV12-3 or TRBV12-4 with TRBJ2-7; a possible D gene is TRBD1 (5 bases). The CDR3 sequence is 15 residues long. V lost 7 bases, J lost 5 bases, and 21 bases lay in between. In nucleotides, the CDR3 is TGTGCCAGCACCCACGGTGGCAGGGTAGTCAACGAGCAGTACTTC. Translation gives CASTHGGRVVNEQYF.

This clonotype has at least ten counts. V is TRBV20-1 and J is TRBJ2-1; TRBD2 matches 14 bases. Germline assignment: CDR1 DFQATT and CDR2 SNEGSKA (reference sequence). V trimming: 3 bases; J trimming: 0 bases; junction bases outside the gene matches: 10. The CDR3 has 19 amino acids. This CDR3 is CSASYIGLAGGVSYNEQFF. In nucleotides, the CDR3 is TGCAGTGCTAGTTACATAGGACTAGCGGGAGGTGTCTCCTACAATGAGCAGTTCTTC.

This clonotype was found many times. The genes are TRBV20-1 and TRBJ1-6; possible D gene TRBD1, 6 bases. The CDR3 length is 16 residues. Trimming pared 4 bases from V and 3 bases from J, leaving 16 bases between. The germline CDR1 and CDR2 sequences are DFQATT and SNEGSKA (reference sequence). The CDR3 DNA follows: TGCAGTGCTACTAAGACCACAGGGAACTATAATTCACCCCTCCACTTT. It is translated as CSATKTTGNYNSPLHF.

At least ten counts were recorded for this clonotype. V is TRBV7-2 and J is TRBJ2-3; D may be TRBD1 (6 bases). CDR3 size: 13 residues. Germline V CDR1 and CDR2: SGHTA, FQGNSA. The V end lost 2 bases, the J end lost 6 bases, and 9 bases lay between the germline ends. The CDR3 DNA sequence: TGTGCCAGCAGCTTATACAGGGTCGATACGCAGTATTTT. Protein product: CASSLYRVDTQYF.

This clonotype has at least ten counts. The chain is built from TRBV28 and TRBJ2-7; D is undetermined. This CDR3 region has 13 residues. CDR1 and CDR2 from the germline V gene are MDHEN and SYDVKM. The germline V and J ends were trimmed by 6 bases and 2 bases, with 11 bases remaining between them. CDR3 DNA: TGTGCCAGCAGCCCAAGACCCACCTACGAGCAGTACGTC. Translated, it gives CASSPRPTYEQYV.

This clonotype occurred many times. The CDR3 here is CASSLSRATNTEAFF. As DNA, the CDR3 is TGTGCCAGCAGCTTGAGTCGGGCGACGAACACTGAAGCTTTCTTT. The chain has TRBV7-3 and TRBJ1-1; D is ambiguous. Trimming pared 3 bases from V and 1 base from J, leaving 12 bases between. Germline V gives CDR1 SGHTA, CDR2 FQGTGA. This CDR3 spans 15 amino acids.

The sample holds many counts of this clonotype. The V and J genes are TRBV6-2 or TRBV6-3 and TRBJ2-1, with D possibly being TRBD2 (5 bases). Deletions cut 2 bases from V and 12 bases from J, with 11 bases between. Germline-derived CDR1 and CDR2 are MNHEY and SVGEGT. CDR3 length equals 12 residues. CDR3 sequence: CASSYLPLAQFF. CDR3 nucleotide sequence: TGTGCCAGCAGTTACCTCCCCCTAGCGCAGTTCTTC.

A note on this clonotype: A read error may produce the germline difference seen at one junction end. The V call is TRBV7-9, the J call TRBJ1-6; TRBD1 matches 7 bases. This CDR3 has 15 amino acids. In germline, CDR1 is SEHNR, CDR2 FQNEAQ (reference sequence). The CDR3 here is CASSPWDSYNSPLYF. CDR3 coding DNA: TGTGCCAGCAGCCCATGGGACAGCTATAATTCACCCCTCTACTTT.